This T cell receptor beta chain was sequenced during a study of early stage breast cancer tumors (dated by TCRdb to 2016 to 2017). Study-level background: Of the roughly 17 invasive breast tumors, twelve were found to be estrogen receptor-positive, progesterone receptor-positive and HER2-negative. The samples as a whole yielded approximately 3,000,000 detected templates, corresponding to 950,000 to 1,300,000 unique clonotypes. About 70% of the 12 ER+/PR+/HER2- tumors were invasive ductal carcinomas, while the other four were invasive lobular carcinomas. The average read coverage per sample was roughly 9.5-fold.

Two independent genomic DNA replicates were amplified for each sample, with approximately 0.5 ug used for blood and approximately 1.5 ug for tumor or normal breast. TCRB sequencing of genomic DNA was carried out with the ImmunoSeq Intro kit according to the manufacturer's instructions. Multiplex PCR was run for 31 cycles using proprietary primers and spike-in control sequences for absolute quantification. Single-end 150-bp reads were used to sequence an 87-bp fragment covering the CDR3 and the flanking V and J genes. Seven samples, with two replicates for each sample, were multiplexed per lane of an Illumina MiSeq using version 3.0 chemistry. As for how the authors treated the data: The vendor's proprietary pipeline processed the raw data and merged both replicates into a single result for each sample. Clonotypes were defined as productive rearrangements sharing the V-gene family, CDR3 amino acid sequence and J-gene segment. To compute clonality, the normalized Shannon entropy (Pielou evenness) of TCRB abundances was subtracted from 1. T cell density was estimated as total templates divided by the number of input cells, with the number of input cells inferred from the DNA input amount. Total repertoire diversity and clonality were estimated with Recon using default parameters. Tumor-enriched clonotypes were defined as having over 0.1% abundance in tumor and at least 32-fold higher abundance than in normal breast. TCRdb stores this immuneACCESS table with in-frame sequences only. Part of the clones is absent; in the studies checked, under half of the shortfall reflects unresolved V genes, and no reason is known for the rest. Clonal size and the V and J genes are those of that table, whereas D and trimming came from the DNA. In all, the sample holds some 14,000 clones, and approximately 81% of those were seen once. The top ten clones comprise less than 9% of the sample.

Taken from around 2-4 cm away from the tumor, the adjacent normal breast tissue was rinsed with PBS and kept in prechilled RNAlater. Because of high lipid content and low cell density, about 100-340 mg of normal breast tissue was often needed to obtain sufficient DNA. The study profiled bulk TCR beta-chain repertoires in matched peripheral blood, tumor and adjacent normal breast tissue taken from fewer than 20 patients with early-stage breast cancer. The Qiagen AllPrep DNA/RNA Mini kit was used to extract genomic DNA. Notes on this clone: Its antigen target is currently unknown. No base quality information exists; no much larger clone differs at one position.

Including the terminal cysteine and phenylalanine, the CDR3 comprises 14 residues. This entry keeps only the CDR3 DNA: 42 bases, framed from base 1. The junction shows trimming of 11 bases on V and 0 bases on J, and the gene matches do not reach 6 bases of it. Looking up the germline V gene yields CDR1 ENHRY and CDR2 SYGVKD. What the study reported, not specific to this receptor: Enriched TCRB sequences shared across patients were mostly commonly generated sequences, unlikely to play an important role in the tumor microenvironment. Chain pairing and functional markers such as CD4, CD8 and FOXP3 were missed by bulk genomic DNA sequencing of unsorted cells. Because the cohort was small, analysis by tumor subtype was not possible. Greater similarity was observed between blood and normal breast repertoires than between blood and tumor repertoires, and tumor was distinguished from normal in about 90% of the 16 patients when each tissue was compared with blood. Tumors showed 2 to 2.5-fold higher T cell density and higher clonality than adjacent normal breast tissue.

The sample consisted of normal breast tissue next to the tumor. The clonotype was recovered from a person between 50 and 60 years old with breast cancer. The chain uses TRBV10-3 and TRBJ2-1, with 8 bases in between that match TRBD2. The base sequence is TGTGCCCTCGGGAGCGGGAGCTCCTACAATGAGCAGTTCTTC. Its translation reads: CALGSGSSYNEQFF.